Each of the 27 T cell receptor beta chains below was sequenced from the same sample in a study of T cells in localized non-small cell lung cancer. The table came from immunoSEQ multiplex PCR; TCRdb's copy has only in-frame clones and leaves some out. Here the sample spans approximately 31,000 clones, about 81% being singletons. Sequences were derived from peripheral blood, sampled before any cancer treatment. These receptors all come from a male donor older than 55 with stage II squamous cell lung carcinoma.

This rearrangement joins TRBV7-2 to TRBJ1-2, with a possible D match to TRBD1 (6 bases). CDR1 and CDR2 from the germline V gene are SGHTA and FQGNSA. The CDR3 covers 14 residues. V was cut by 3 bases and J by 2 bases, with 10 bases left in between. DNA of the CDR3: TGTGCCAGCAGCTTTAACAGGGTCAACTATGGCTACACCTTC. It specifies CASSFNRVNYGYTF.

The chain is built from TRBV4-1 and TRBJ2-5; D assignment may be TRBD1 or TRBD2 (7 bases each). Germline CDR1 MGHRA, CDR2 YSYEKL. V was pared by 0 bases and J by 5 bases, with 16 bases between. The CDR3 has 16 amino acids. The CDR3 protein is CASSQDRDREGETQYF. CDR3 DNA sequence: TGCGCCAGCAGCCAAGATCGAGACAGGGAGGGTGAGACCCAGTACTTC.

The V call is TRBV5-4, the J call TRBJ2-4; maybe TRBD2 (5 bases). Germline V gene lookup returns CDR1 SGHNT and CDR2 YYREEE (reference sequence). The CDR3 covers 16 residues. V was clipped by 5 bases and J by 0 bases, with 15 bases between them. The CDR3 DNA is TGTGCCAGCAGTTCGCGGACTGGACTAGCCAAAAACATTCAGTACTTC. It is translated as CASSSRTGLAKNIQYF.

As concerns this clone: One end of the junction fails to match germline, which may point to a read error. The chain employs TRBV7-7 and TRBJ2-3; the match to TRBD2 covers 8 bases. This CDR3 contains 16 residues. Germline V lookup: CDR1 SSHAT, CDR2 FNYEAQ (reference sequence). The CDR3 loop reads CASSLGRRGGGDTQYF. In DNA, the CDR3 is TGTGCTAGCAGCTTGGGTCGACGGGGGGGCGGAGATACGCAGTATTTT.

The V gene is TRBV19, the J gene TRBJ2-1, with D unresolved. This CDR3 has 15 residues. The V gene's germline CDR1 is LNHDA and CDR2 SQIVND (reference sequence). V lost 3 bases to trimming and J lost 0 bases, with 9 bases between them. The DNA of the CDR3 is TGTGCCAGTAGTATCGAGCCTACCTCCTACAATGAGCAGTTCTTC. Protein sequence: CASSIEPTSYNEQFF.

This clone has only one observation. V is TRBV6-5 and J is TRBJ2-7; possible D gene TRBD2, 6 bases. CDR1 and CDR2 (germline): MNHEY, SVGAGI. Trimming cost V 2 bases and J 6 bases, with 14 bases left between them. The CDR3 has 14 amino acids. The CDR3 is CASSYLPGVGEQYF. The CDR3 bases are TGTGCCAGCAGTTACCTACCGGGGGTAGGCGAGCAGTACTTC.

The CDR3 spells CASSLWGDTQYF. CDR3 coding DNA: TGTGCCAGCAGCTTATGGGGGGATACGCAGTATTTT. This chain links TRBV7-2 with TRBJ2-3, with D possibly called TRBD1 or TRBD2 (5 bases each). Trimming cost V 2 bases and J 6 bases, with 6 bases left between them. The CDR3 loop spans 12 amino acids. Germline-derived CDR1 and CDR2 are SGHTA and FQGNSA.

The V gene is TRBV7-3, the J gene TRBJ2-7; 9 positions match TRBD2. CDR1 SGHTA and CDR2 FQGTGA come from the germline V gene. This CDR3 is 16 amino acids long. V lost 3 bases, J lost 4 bases, and 10 bases stayed unmatched. CDR3 DNA sequence: TGTGCCAGCAGCTTGATCGCGGGAGGGGGCGATTACGAGCAGTACTTC. Its protein is CASSLIAGGGDYEQYF. Full variable domain (rest looked up from reference TRBV7-3 and TRBJ2-7): GAGVSQTPSNKVTEKGKYVELRCDPISGHTALYWYRQSLGQGPEFLIYFQGTGAADDSGLPNDRFFAVRPEGSVSTLKIQRTERGDSAVYLCASSLIAGGGDYEQYFGPGTRLTVT.

The chain couples TRBV6-6 to TRBJ1-3; D is unclear. V was cut by 8 bases and J by 0 bases, with 11 bases left in between. This CDR3 contains 14 residues. CDR1 and CDR2 (germline): MNHNY, SVGAGI (reference sequence). Here the CDR3 reads CASETIGSGNTIYF. In DNA form, the CDR3 reads TGTGCCAGCGAGACCATAGGCTCTGGAAACACCATATATTTT.

The chain has TRBV30 and TRBJ1-3, with D uncertain. Trimming stripped 2 bases from V and 7 bases from J, with 15 bases between. The germline gives CDR1 GTSNPN, CDR2 SVGIG (reference sequence). The CDR3 totals 14 residues. The CDR3 here is CAWSFTEQLNTIYF. In nucleotides, the CDR3 is TGTGCCTGGAGTTTTACGGAGCAATTGAACACCATATATTTT.

This clone has at least ten counts. V gene TRBV5-6 combines with J gene TRBJ1-1, with D maybe TRBD1 (5 bases). Germline V gene sequence: CDR1 SGHDT, CDR2 YYEEEE. This CDR3 has 12 residues. V was clipped by 2 bases and J by 10 bases, with 12 bases between them. CDR3 sequence reads: CASSFSRRGAFF. Here the CDR3 DNA reads TGTGCCAGCAGCTTTTCGCGAAGGGGAGCTTTCTTT.

This clone was observed many times. This chain joins TRBV4-1 and TRBJ1-2; 8 positions agree with TRBD1. Germline assignment: CDR1 MGHRA and CDR2 YSYEKL. This CDR3 is 18 amino acids long. With 1 base clipped from V and 1 base from J, the junction kept 11 bases outside the gene matches. Here the CDR3 DNA reads TGCGCCAGCAGCCAAGTAATCCGAAAACAGGGGGTTAACTATGGCTACACCTTC. Its translation is CASSQVIRKQGVNYGYTF.

J is TRBJ1-2 and V is TRBV18; no clear D. The CDR3 loop spans 14 amino acids. The V end was cut by 3 bases, the J end by 2 bases, with 10 bases between. Germline V gene sequence: CDR1 KGHSH, CDR2 LQKENI. CDR3 sequence: CASSPRHDNYGYTF. In DNA form, the CDR3 reads TGTGCCAGCTCACCCAGACACGACAACTATGGCTACACCTTC.

A remark on this clone: An end of the junction differs from the germline gene, which may be a read error. The chain joins TRBV7-2 to TRBJ2-7, with D unclear. Germline V gene data show CDR1 as SGHTA and CDR2 as FQGNSA. This CDR3 has 15 amino acids. CDR3 bases: TGTGCCAGCCGCTTCAGACCTGAGAGCTCCTACGAGCAGTACTTC. It specifies CASRFRPESSYEQYF. Using reference TRBV7-2 and TRBJ2-7 for the parts outside the CDR3, the full variable domain is GAGVSQSPSNKVTEKGKDVELRCDPISGHTALYWYRQSLGQGLEFLIYFQGNSAPDKSGLPSDRFSAERTGGSVSTLTIQRTQQEDSAVYLCASRFRPESSYEQYFGPGTRLTVT.

The V call is TRBV30, the J call TRBJ2-5, with a tentative D call TRBD1 (5 bases). CDR3 length: 13 amino acids. Germline lookup yields CDR1 GTSNPN and CDR2 SVGIG (reference sequence). The V and J ends lost 1 base and 6 bases respectively, with 12 bases between them. The CDR3 spells CAWSDRGGQTQYF. CDR3 nucleotides: TGTGCCTGGAGTGATAGGGGTGGACAGACCCAGTACTTC.

The chain uses TRBV15 and TRBJ1-1; D gene uncertain. This CDR3 is built from 12 residues. V gave up 0 bases and J gave up 5 bases, with 4 bases separating them. Germline V gene sequence: CDR1 LNHNV, CDR2 YYDKDF (reference sequence). This CDR3 is CATSRDVTEAFF. Written as DNA, the CDR3 is TGTGCCACCAGCAGAGACGTAACTGAAGCTTTCTTT.

The rearrangement links TRBV7-2 to TRBJ2-3; D gene uncertain. This CDR3 contains 12 residues. CDR1 SGHTA and CDR2 FQGNSA come from the germline V gene. Between the trimmed V and J ends, which lost 1 base and 4 bases, there was a span of 3 bases. For the CDR3, the DNA is TGTGCCAGCAGCTTAGGGCCAGATACGCAGTATTTT. Residues: CASSLGPDTQYF.

The genes are TRBV5-1 and TRBJ1-1; D might be TRBD1 (6 bases). CDR1 is SGHRS and CDR2 is YFSETQ in the germline V gene. V dropped 0 bases and J dropped 5 bases, with 8 bases sitting between them. The CDR3 covers 13 residues. This CDR3 reads CASSLEGGTEAFF. CDR3 nucleotides: TGCGCCAGCAGCTTGGAAGGGGGGACTGAAGCTTTCTTT.

The chain recombines TRBV9 with TRBJ1-2, with 8 bases lining up with TRBD1. J lost 0 bases, V lost 1 base, and 2 bases had no gene match. The CDR3 extends over 15 amino acids. Germline CDR1 reads SGDLS; CDR2 reads YYNGEE. CDR3 residues: CASSVRTGPNYGYTF. The CDR3 nucleotides read TGTGCCAGCAGCGTACGGACAGGGCCTAACTATGGCTACACCTTC.

J is TRBJ2-7 and V is TRBV6-1; weak D call: TRBD2 (5 bases). The CDR3 runs 13 residues. V was shortened by 3 bases and J by 3 bases, with 9 bases between the two germline ends. Per the germline V gene, CDR1 is MNHNS and CDR2 is SASEGT. CDR3 region: CASSDPGFYEQYF. The CDR3 DNA follows: TGTGCCAGCAGTGACCCGGGATTCTACGAGCAGTACTTC.

The CDR3 nucleotides read TGCGCCAGCAGCCAAGTCCCCGGCGGGACCGGGGAGCTGTTTTTT. It yields the protein CASSQVPGGTGELFF. V gene TRBV4-1 combines with J gene TRBJ2-2; TRBD2 might be the D (5 bases). Trimming cost V 1 base and J 5 bases, with 11 bases left between them. Per germline, CDR1 MGHRA and CDR2 YSYEKL. The CDR3 totals 15 residues.

The chain combines TRBV11-3 with TRBJ2-3, with a possible D match to TRBD2 (6 bases). Germline V gene data show CDR1 as SGHNT and CDR2 as YENEEA. Trimming took 5 bases from V and 2 from J, leaving 14 bases between them. This CDR3 has 15 residues. DNA for the CDR3: TGTGCCAGCAGCCGCGCGGGACTCTACACAGATACGCAGTATTTT. Translated: CASSRAGLYTDTQYF.

The sample holds one count of this clone. The CDR3 sequence: CASLIRPNTEAFF. The DNA for the CDR3 is TGTGCCAGCCTTATACGCCCGAACACTGAAGCTTTCTTT. The V and J genes are TRBV6-5 and TRBJ1-1; D unclear. Deletions cut 8 bases from V and 1 base from J, with 11 bases between. The V gene's germline CDR1 is MNHEY and CDR2 SVGAGI. This CDR3 region has 13 residues.

This clone has more than one count but fewer than ten. The J gene is TRBJ1-2, the V gene TRBV18; D gene uncertain. The CDR3 length is 13 residues. CDR1 and CDR2 (germline): KGHSH, LQKENI. V shed 6 bases and J shed 1 base, with 9 bases lying between them. The CDR3 DNA follows: TGTGCCAGCTCTTTGGACGTTAACTATGGCTACACCTTC. Its translation: CASSLDVNYGYTF. The whole variable domain, filled in from reference TRBV18 and TRBJ1-2, reads NAGVMQNPRHLVRRRGQEARLRCSPMKGHSHVYWYRQLPEEGLKFMVYLQKENIIDESGMPKERFSAEFPKEGPSILRIQQVVRGDSAAYFCASSLDVNYGYTFGSGTRLTVV.

The gene calls are TRBV2 and TRBJ2-1; D possibly matches TRBD1 or TRBD2 (5 bases each). The CDR3 totals 14 residues. The ends were cut back, 4 bases at V and 2 bases at J, with 9 bases in the middle. Germline values: CDR1 SNHLY, CDR2 FYNNEI. CDR3 sequence reads: CASSGGAAYNEQFF. The CDR3 DNA follows: TGTGCCAGCAGTGGAGGGGCGGCCTACAATGAGCAGTTCTTC.

This clone was recorded a few times. The genes are TRBV7-8 and TRBJ2-3; 11 nucleotides align to TRBD2. J lost 6 bases, V lost 4 bases, and 9 bases had no gene match. Germline CDR1 is SGHVS and CDR2 is FQNEAQ. This CDR3 has 16 residues. Here the CDR3 DNA reads TGTGCCAGCAGCTCCAAACTAGCGGGAGTGGCGGATACGCAGTATTTT. It is translated as CASSSKLAGVADTQYF. Drawing the rest from reference TRBV7-8 and TRBJ2-3, the complete variable domain is GAGVSQSPRYKVAKRGQDVALRCDPISGHVSLFWYQQALGQGPEFLTYFQNEAQLDKSGLPSDRFFAERPEGSVSTLKIQRTQQEDSAVYLCASSSKLAGVADTQYFGPGTRLTVL.

CDR3 residues: CASGGGFYNEQFF. The CDR3 bases are TGTGCCAGCGGCGGGGGGTTCTACAATGAGCAGTTCTTC. The rearrangement joins TRBV27 to TRBJ2-1, with 8 nucleotides matching TRBD2. The germline V gene encodes CDR1 MNHEY and CDR2 SMNVEV (reference sequence). This CDR3 comprises 13 residues. The J segment lost 3 bases and the V segment lost 8 bases, leaving 3 bases of the junction unmatched.